The 26 T cell receptor beta chains given below trace back to one sample, sequenced in a study of cytomegalovirus exposure and HLA in healthy donors. Researchers ran the PCR with 60 Vbeta and 13 Jbeta primers. Some clones are missing from TCRdb's copy, which holds only in-frame ones; the method was immunoSEQ multiplex PCR. The sample lists more than 90,000 clones, 69% seen once, with 2.5% to 3% in the top ten. The sample comprised PBMCs. Receptor source: a man aged 50-59 years in good health and CMV-seronegative.

This chain links TRBV4-1 with TRBJ1-2, with D possibly matching TRBD1 (5 bases). Trimming shortened V by 8 bases and J by 8 bases, and 15 bases separated the two germline ends. The CDR3 runs 12 residues. The V gene's germline CDR1 is MGHRA and CDR2 YSYEKL. The DNA of the CDR3 is TGCGCCAGCGTCCGCAGGGCTTGCGGCTACACCTTC. It encodes CASVRRACGYTF.

This clone was counted a few times. J is TRBJ1-5 and V is TRBV6-6; 9 nucleotides line up with TRBD1. From germline, CDR1 is MNHNY and CDR2 SVGAGI (reference sequence). The V and J ends lost 4 bases and 4 bases, in that order; junction bases with no gene match: 8. The CDR3 totals 16 residues. The CDR3 reads CASSSNYRGLNQPQHF. The DNA of the CDR3 is TGTGCCAGCAGTTCGAACTACAGGGGGCTGAATCAGCCCCAGCATTTT.

This chain connects TRBV7-8 to TRBJ1-1; TRBD1 might be the D (6 bases). This CDR3 has 18 amino acids. Trimming stripped 5 bases from V and 3 bases from J, with 25 bases between. CDR1 is SGHVS and CDR2 is FQNEAQ in the germline V gene. CDR3 DNA: TGTGCCAGCAGCCCCGCCCTACCACACACAGGGCTATACACTGAAGCTTTCTTT. Encoded protein: CASSPALPHTGLYTEAFF.

This sequence joins TRBV18 and TRBJ1-1, with unresolved D. V lost 4 bases to trimming and J lost 3 bases, with 9 bases between them. The CDR3 has 13 residues. Per germline, CDR1 KGHSH and CDR2 LQKENI. The CDR3 bases are TGTGCCAGCTCACGGCGGGGTGACACTGAAGCTTTCTTT. It yields the protein CASSRRGDTEAFF.

This clone came up a few times. The CDR3, as DNA: TGTGCCAGCAGCATATCTAGCGGGAGCTCCTACAATGAGCAGTTCTTC. As protein: CASSISSGSSYNEQFF. The rearrangement uses TRBV7-3 and TRBJ2-1, with TRBD2 identical over 10 bases. CDR3 size: 16 residues. In germline, CDR1 is SGHTA, CDR2 FQGTGA. Germline trimming cut 5 bases from V and 0 bases from J; bases unmatched to any gene: 4.

The V gene is TRBV2, the J gene TRBJ1-4; TRBD1 matches at 9 bases. The CDR3 contains 15 residues. V lost 7 bases to trimming and J lost 4 bases; unmatched junction nucleotides: 7. Germline assignment: CDR1 SNHLY and CDR2 FYNNEI. CDR3 in amino acids: CASIGDRGYNEKLFF. The CDR3 DNA reads as TGTGCCAGCATCGGCGACAGGGGGTATAATGAAAAACTGTTTTTT.

CDR3 DNA sequence: TGCGCCAGCACGTGGGGGGGGTCGGAGACCCAGTACTTC. Amino acid sequence: CASTWGGSETQYF. The chain couples TRBV5-1 to TRBJ2-5, with TRBD2 matching 7 bases. Trimming removed 6 bases from V and 5 bases from J; junction bases left unmatched: 7. The CDR3 runs to 13 residues. Per the germline V gene, CDR1 is SGHRS and CDR2 is YFSETQ.

The V and J genes are TRBV20-1 and TRBJ1-2; D remains unclear. Trimming pared 7 bases from V and 6 bases from J, leaving 12 bases between. CDR1 and CDR2 (germline): DFQATT, SNEGSKA (reference sequence). The CDR3 runs 11 residues. The DNA for the CDR3 is TGCAGTGTACAGCGGGGAAATGGCTACACCTTC. Translation gives CSVQRGNGYTF.

The chain has TRBV7-2 and TRBJ2-5; D uncertain. The V and J ends lost 4 bases and 9 bases respectively, with 15 bases between them. The CDR3 runs 13 residues. Germline V gene lookup returns CDR1 SGHTA and CDR2 FQGNSA. CDR3 protein: CASSSYSPVAQYF. The CDR3 DNA is TGTGCCAGCAGCTCTTACAGCCCAGTGGCCCAGTACTTC.

V is TRBV5-4 and J is TRBJ1-1; 7 bases match TRBD1. J gave up 4 bases and V 4 bases, and 10 bases lay outside the gene matches. From germline, CDR1 is SGHNT and CDR2 YYREEE (reference sequence). The CDR3 consists of 15 residues. The DNA of the CDR3 is TGTGCCAGCAGCCGCGGAACGACAGGGACCACTGAAGCTTTCTTT. It is translated as CASSRGTTGTTEAFF.

V and J are TRBV9 and TRBJ1-3; TRBD2 aligns across 7 bases. Gene TRBJ2-2 matches the end of the DNA better, so the J call may be wrong. This CDR3 is built from 15 residues. Per germline, CDR1 SGDLS and CDR2 YYNGEE. The CDR3: CASSIRLADTGELFF. The CDR3, as DNA: TGTGCCAGCAGCATACGGCTAGCGGACACCGGGGAGCTGTTTTTT.

The CDR3 loop is CASSQDRGGQTQYF. The DNA for the CDR3 is TGTGCCAGCAGCCAAGATAGGGGGGGCCAGACCCAGTACTTC. The chain carries TRBV4-2 and TRBJ2-5; perhaps TRBD2 as D (7 bases). V was clipped by 0 bases and J by 6 bases, with 11 bases between them. The CDR3 is made up of 14 amino acids. The germline gives CDR1 LGHNA, CDR2 YNFKEQ.

This sequence joins TRBV2 and TRBJ1-5; the match to TRBD1 covers 7 bases. Germline V gene sequence: CDR1 SNHLY, CDR2 FYNNEI. J was trimmed by 5 bases and V by 2 bases; bases with no gene match: 0. The CDR3 runs to 13 residues. The CDR3 sequence: CASSEQGDQPQHF. The CDR3 coding sequence is TGTGCCAGCAGTGAACAGGGGGATCAGCCCCAGCATTTT. Combining the CDR3 with reference TRBV2 and TRBJ1-5 gives the whole variable domain EPEVTQTPSHQVTQMGQEVILRCVPISNHLYFYWYRQILGQKVEFLVSFYNNEISEKSEIFDDQFSVERPDGSNFTLKIRSTKLEDSAMYFCASSEQGDQPQHFGDGTRLSIL.

The CDR3 here is CASSFGAGEPDTQYF. CDR3 nucleotide sequence: TGCGCCAGCAGCTTCGGAGCGGGGGAACCAGATACGCAGTATTTT. V is TRBV5-1 and J is TRBJ2-3; TRBD2 aligns across 8 bases. The CDR3 runs 15 residues. From germline, CDR1 is SGHRS and CDR2 YFSETQ. Unmatched junction bases numbered 6, after V lost 2 bases and J lost 4 bases. The complete variable domain, with remaining parts taken from reference TRBV5-1 and TRBJ2-3, reads KAGVTQTPRYLIKTRGQQVTLSCSPISGHRSVSWYQQTPGQGLQFLFEYFSETQRNKGNFPGRFSGRQFSNSRSEMNVSTLELGDSALYLCASSFGAGEPDTQYFGPGTRLTVL.

This chain joins TRBV7-2 and TRBJ2-5, with D possibly TRBD1 on 6 matching bases. CDR3 length equals 14 residues. V lost 5 bases to trimming and J lost 2 bases, with 12 bases between them. Germline CDR1 and CDR2: SGHTA and FQGNSA. CDR3 region: CASSLGGDQETQYF. The CDR3 DNA is TGTGCCAGCAGCCTAGGGGGAGATCAAGAGACCCAGTACTTC.

The chain recombines TRBV30 with TRBJ2-5; 9 bases are shared with TRBD2. Trimming cost V 5 bases and J 5 bases; bases outside gene matches: 12. Germline CDR1 GTSNPN, CDR2 SVGIG (reference sequence). This CDR3 contains 15 residues. Here the CDR3 reads CAWAELAGYMETQYF. CDR3 DNA: TGTGCCTGGGCGGAACTAGCGGGTTACATGGAGACCCAGTACTTC.

The gene calls are TRBV5-8 and TRBJ1-5; the D gene is possibly TRBD1 (5 bases). V was pared by 4 bases and J by 3 bases, with 14 bases between. Germline V gene lookup returns CDR1 SGHTS and CDR2 YDEGEE. CDR3 length: 15 residues. CDR3 sequence reads: CASSAGRAPNQPQHF. CDR3 bases: TGTGCCAGCAGCGCGGGACGGGCCCCCAATCAGCCCCAGCATTTT.

The chain is built from TRBV6-1 and TRBJ2-7; 8 nucleotides agree with TRBD1. The CDR3 contains 15 residues. Trimming cost V 6 bases and J 0 bases; bases outside gene matches: 7. The germline V gene has CDR1 MNHNS and CDR2 SASEGT. CDR3: CASSPGTGVSYEQYV. The CDR3 DNA sequence: TGTGCCAGCAGCCCTGGGACAGGAGTCTCCTACGAGCAGTACGTC.

The chain uses TRBV21-1 and TRBJ1-4; the D segment call TRBD1 is taken from the table without a DNA check. TRBV21-1 represents a pseudogene. The CDR3 loop spans 18 amino acids. CDR3 sequence reads: CASSNSLSGQGLNEKLFF. In DNA form, the CDR3 reads TGTGCCAGCAGCAATTCATTATCCGGGCAGGGGCTTAATGAAAAACTGTTTTTT.

CDR3 DNA sequence: TGCAGCGTTTGTGGACAGGGGACAGATACGCAGTATTTT. Its translation: CSVCGQGTDTQYF. The chain couples TRBV29-1 to TRBJ2-3; 9 positions agree with TRBD1. The germline CDR1 and CDR2 sequences are SQVTM and ANQGSEA. The J segment lost 3 bases and the V segment lost 5 bases, leaving 3 bases of the junction unmatched. CDR3 length: 13 residues.

The V call is TRBV28, the J call TRBJ1-2; D call uncertain. This CDR3 region has 11 residues. From germline, CDR1 is MDHEN and CDR2 SYDVKM. Trimming took 8 bases from V and 1 from J, leaving 5 bases between them. The CDR3 is CASSYNYGYTF. Here the CDR3 DNA reads TGTGCCAGCTCTTATAACTATGGCTACACCTTC.

The chain carries TRBV7-2 and TRBJ1-6; D not resolved. Deletions cut 0 bases from V and 11 bases from J, with 14 bases between. Germline-derived CDR1 and CDR2 are SGHTA and FQGNSA. The CDR3 is 15 residues long. The CDR3 loop is CASSLAWGGITPLHF. Written as DNA, the CDR3 is TGTGCCAGCAGCTTAGCCTGGGGAGGGATAACACCCCTCCACTTT.

The CDR3 region is CASSSPDREAFF. CDR3 nucleotides: TGTGCCAGCAGCTCTCCGGACAGGGAAGCTTTCTTT. The V call is TRBV7-2, the J call TRBJ1-1; 7 bases are a match to TRBD1. The germline V gene encodes CDR1 SGHTA and CDR2 FQGNSA. The ends lost 4 bases at V and 8 bases at J; junction bases unmatched: 4. CDR3 length: 12 amino acids.

The chain is built from TRBV7-2 and TRBJ2-3, with 10 positions matching TRBD2. The ends lost 2 bases at V and 5 bases at J; junction bases unmatched: 1. The germline V gene has CDR1 SGHTA and CDR2 FQGNSA. This CDR3 region has 14 residues. The CDR3 spells CASSLSGREDTQYF. The CDR3 DNA reads as TGTGCCAGCAGCTTAAGCGGGAGGGAAGATACGCAGTATTTT.

The J gene is TRBJ1-1, the V gene TRBV9; the match to TRBD1 covers 8 bases. This CDR3 spans 16 amino acids. In germline, CDR1 is SGDLS, CDR2 YYNGEE. Germline trimming cut 3 bases from V and 3 bases from J; bases unmatched to any gene: 10. The CDR3 nucleotides read TGTGCCAGCAGCGAGACAGGGGCGGCCGGGGACACTGAAGCTTTCTTT. Translated: CASSETGAAGDTEAFF.

The chain carries TRBV7-2 and TRBJ1-5; no clear D gene. The CDR3 covers 14 residues. Trimming removed 5 bases from V and 2 bases from J, with 10 bases in between. Germline V gives CDR1 SGHTA, CDR2 FQGNSA. The CDR3 loop is CASSASQGNQPQHF. CDR3 sequence (DNA): TGTGCCAGCAGCGCAAGCCAGGGCAATCAGCCCCAGCATTTT. The complete variable domain, with remaining parts taken from reference TRBV7-2 and TRBJ1-5, reads GAGVSQSPSNKVTEKGKDVELRCDPISGHTALYWYRQSLGQGLEFLIYFQGNSAPDKSGLPSDRFSAERTGGSVSTLTIQRTQQEDSAVYLCASSASQGNQPQHFGDGTRLSIL.